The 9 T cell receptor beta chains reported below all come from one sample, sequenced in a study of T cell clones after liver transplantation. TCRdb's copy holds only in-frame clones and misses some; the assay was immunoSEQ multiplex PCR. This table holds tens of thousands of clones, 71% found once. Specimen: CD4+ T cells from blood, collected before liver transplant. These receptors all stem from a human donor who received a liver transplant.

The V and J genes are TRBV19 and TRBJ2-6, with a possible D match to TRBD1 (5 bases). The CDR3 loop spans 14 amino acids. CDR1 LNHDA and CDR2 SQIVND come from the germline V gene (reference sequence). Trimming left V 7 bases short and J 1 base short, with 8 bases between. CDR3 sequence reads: CASNAGSGANVLTF. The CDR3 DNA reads TGTGCCAGTAATGCAGGGTCTGGGGCCAACGTCCTGACTTTC.

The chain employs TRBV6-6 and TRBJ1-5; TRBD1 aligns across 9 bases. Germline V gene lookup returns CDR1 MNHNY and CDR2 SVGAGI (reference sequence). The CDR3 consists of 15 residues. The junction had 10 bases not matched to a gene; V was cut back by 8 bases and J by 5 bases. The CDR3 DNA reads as TGTGCCAGCCACACGGGGGACAGGGACGATCAGCCCCAGCATTTT. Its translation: CASHTGDRDDQPQHF.

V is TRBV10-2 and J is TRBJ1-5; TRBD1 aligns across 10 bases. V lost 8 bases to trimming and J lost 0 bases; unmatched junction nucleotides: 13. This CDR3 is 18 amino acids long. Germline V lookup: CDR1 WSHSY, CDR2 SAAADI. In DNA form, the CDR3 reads TGCGCCAGCTCTCCCGGGACAGGGGTTTTGGATAGCAATCAGCCCCAGCATTTT. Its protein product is CASSPGTGVLDSNQPQHF.

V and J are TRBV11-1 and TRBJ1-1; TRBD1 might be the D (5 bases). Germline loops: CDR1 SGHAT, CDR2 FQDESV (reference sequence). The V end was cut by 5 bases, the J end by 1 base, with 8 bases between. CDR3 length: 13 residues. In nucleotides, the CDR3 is TGTGCCAGCAGCCGCGGACAGAACACTGAAGCTTTCTTT. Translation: CASSRGQNTEAFF.

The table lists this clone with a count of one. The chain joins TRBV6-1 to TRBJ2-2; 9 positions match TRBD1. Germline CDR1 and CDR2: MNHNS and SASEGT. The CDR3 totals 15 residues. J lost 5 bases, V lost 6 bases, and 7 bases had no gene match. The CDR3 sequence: CASSAGQGGTGELFF. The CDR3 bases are TGTGCCAGCAGCGCGGGACAGGGAGGGACCGGGGAGCTGTTTTTT.

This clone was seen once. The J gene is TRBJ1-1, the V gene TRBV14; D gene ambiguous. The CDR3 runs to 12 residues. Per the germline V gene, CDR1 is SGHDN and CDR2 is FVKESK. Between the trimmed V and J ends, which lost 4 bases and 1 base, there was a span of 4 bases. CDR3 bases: TGTGCCAGCAGCCCCAGGAACACTGAAGCTTTCTTT. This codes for CASSPRNTEAFF.

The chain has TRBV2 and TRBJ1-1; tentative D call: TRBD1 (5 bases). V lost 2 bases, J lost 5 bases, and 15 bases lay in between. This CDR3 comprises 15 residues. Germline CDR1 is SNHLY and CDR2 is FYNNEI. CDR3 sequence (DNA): TGTGCCAGCAGTGAATTCGGAGACAGTGGGACTGAAGCTTTCTTT. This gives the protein CASSEFGDSGTEAFF.

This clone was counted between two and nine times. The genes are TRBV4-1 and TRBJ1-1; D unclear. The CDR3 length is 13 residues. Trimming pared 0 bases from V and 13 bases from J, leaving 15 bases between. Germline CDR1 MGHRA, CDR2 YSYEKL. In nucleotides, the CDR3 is TGCGCCAGCAGCCAAGAGGGCATCGGGATGGGTTTCTTT. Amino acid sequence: CASSQEGIGMGFF.

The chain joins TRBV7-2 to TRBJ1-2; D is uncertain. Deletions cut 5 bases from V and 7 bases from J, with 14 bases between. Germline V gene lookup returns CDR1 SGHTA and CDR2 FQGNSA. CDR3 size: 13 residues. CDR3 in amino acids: CASSEMAAGGYTF. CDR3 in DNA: TGTGCCAGCAGCGAAATGGCGGCGGGTGGCTACACCTTC.